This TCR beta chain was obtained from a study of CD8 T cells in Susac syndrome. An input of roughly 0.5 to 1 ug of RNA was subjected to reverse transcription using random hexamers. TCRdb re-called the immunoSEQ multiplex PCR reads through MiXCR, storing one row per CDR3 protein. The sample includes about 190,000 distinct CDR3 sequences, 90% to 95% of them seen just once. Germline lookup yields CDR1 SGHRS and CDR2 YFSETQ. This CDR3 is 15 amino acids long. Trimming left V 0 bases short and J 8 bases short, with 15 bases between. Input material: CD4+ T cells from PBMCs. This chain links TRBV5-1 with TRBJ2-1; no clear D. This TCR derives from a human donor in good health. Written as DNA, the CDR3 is TGCGCCAGCAGCTTGGATGGGGTCCCAAGGGATGAGCAGTTCTTC. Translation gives CASSLDGVPRDEQFF.